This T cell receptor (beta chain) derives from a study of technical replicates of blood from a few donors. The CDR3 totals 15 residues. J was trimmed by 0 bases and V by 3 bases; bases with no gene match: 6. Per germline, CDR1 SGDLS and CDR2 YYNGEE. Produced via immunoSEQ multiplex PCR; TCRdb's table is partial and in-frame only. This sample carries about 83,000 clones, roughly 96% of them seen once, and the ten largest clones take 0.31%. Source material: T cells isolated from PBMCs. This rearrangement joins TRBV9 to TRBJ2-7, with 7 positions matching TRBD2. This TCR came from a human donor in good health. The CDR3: CASSARGESSYEQYF. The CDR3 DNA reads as TGTGCCAGCAGCGCCCGGGGGGAAAGCTCCTACGAGCAGTACTTC.